These 11 T cell receptor beta chains came from one sample sequenced in a study of T cell changes during pregnancy in multiple sclerosis. TCRdb keeps only in-frame clones here, not all; method: immunoSEQ multiplex PCR. The table includes about 11,000 clones, roughly 89% detected once. The material was CD8+ T cells from peripheral blood mononuclear cells, obtained in the first trimester of pregnancy. These receptor sequences come from a female donor in good health, enrolled as a control in a pregnancy study.

The chain combines TRBV7-2 with TRBJ1-1, with 8 positions matching TRBD1. From germline, CDR1 is SGHTA and CDR2 FQGNSA. V dropped 1 base and J dropped 3; count of bases not matched to a gene: 4. The CDR3 length is 15 residues. DNA for the CDR3: TGTGCCAGCAGCTTAGAAGGGACAGGTTACACTGAAGCTTTCTTT. Residues: CASSLEGTGYTEAFF.

The CDR3 region has the DNA TGTGCCAGCAGCACCCCAACCGGGACAGTCGACGAGCAGTACTTC. Translation gives CASSTPTGTVDEQYF. This rearrangement joins TRBV9 to TRBJ2-7; TRBD1 agrees at 7 bases. The germline CDR1 and CDR2 sequences are SGDLS and YYNGEE. CDR3 length: 15 residues. With 4 bases clipped from V and 5 bases from J, the junction kept 12 bases outside the gene matches.

This chain uses TRBV25-1 with TRBJ1-2; 7 bases agree with TRBD1. J was trimmed by 2 bases and V by 4 bases; bases with no gene match: 4. Germline V gene data show CDR1 as MGHDK and CDR2 as SYGVNS. This CDR3 is built from 14 residues. CDR3 in amino acids: CASSVGQRNYGYTF. DNA for the CDR3: TGTGCCAGCAGTGTGGGACAGCGAAACTATGGCTACACCTTC.

The chain employs TRBV6-5 and TRBJ2-6, with a tentative D call TRBD1 (6 bases). CDR3 size: 14 residues. In germline, CDR1 is MNHEY, CDR2 SVGAGI. The V gene lost 6 bases and the J gene lost 2 bases, with 8 bases spanning the gap. The CDR3 here is CASRQGPGANVLTF. The CDR3 bases are TGTGCCAGCAGACAGGGCCCTGGGGCCAACGTCCTGACTTTC.

This rearrangement joins TRBV4-1 to TRBJ2-3, with D unresolved. Germline lookup yields CDR1 MGHRA and CDR2 YSYEKL. This CDR3 is built from 15 residues. V lost 0 bases and J 2 bases, leaving 9 bases between the germline ends. The DNA for the CDR3 is TGCGCCAGCAGCCAAGAAGAGGTAAACACAGATACGCAGTATTTT. This codes for CASSQEEVNTDTQYF.

Turning to this clone: This sample also contains other DNA sequences that code for the same CDR3. The CDR3 DNA sequence: TGTGCCAGCAGTGACGGCGGGGGGAGCACAGATACGCAGTATTTT. This gives the protein CASSDGGGSTDTQYF. J is TRBJ2-3 and V is TRBV6-4; 8 nucleotides match TRBD2. With 2 bases clipped from V and 0 bases from J, the junction kept 1 base outside the gene matches. The CDR3 consists of 15 residues. CDR1 MRHNA and CDR2 SNTAGT come from the germline V gene.

This chain links TRBV7-9 with TRBJ1-3; D gene unclear. The germline V gene has CDR1 SEHNR and CDR2 FQNEAQ (reference sequence). CDR3 size: 12 residues. V lost 3 bases and J 2 bases, leaving 2 bases between the germline ends. This chain's CDR3 is CASSFTGNTIYF. The DNA for the CDR3 is TGTGCCAGCAGCTTTACTGGAAACACCATATATTTT.

The gene calls are TRBV4-2 and TRBJ2-1; a weak D match, TRBD1 (6 bases). V lost 4 bases and J 7 bases, leaving 11 bases between the germline ends. CDR1 and CDR2 (germline): LGHNA, YNFKEQ. This CDR3 is 13 amino acids long. The CDR3 DNA reads as TGTGCCAGCAGCCTACACAGGGTAAATGAGCAGTTCTTC. Protein sequence: CASSLHRVNEQFF.

The V gene is TRBV5-6, the J gene TRBJ1-4; D unresolved. Germline V CDR1 and CDR2: SGHDT, YYEEEE. The CDR3 spans 14 residues. V lost 0 bases and J 5 bases, leaving 8 bases between the germline ends. The CDR3 coding sequence is TGTGCCAGCAGCTTGGTCGGGAGAAATGAAAAACTGTTTTTT. Translated, it gives CASSLVGRNEKLFF.

Written as DNA, the CDR3 is TGTGCCAGCAGTGAAGAAGACAGTAGCACAGATACGCAGTATTTT. Its protein is CASSEEDSSTDTQYF. The J gene is TRBJ2-3, the V gene TRBV6-4; perhaps TRBD1 as D (5 bases). The V end lost 3 bases, the J end lost 0 bases, and 10 bases lay between the germline ends. The CDR3 spans 15 residues. Germline-derived CDR1 and CDR2 are MRHNA and SNTAGT.

CDR3 loop: CASIQNEGAEAFF. In nucleotides, the CDR3 is TGTGCCAGCATACAAAATGAGGGGGCTGAAGCTTTCTTT. This rearrangement joins TRBV7-9 to TRBJ1-1, with a possible D match to TRBD1 (6 bases). Germline values: CDR1 SEHNR, CDR2 FQNEAQ (reference sequence). V lost 7 bases and J 6 bases, leaving 15 bases between the germline ends. This CDR3 contains 13 residues.